The text below deals with one TCR beta chain. The CDR3 extends over 11 amino acids. V lost 8 bases to trimming and J lost 7 bases, with 12 bases between them. Germline V CDR1 and CDR2: DFQATT, SNEGSKA (reference sequence). The data were obtained in a study of shared clonotypes between healthy human individuals. Clones were sequenced by immunoSEQ multiplex PCR, and TCRdb holds only the in-frame ones, with some missing. The table records 2 million to 2.5 million clones, approximately 94% of them present only once. This receptor was identified in a man younger than 35 in good health. Some clones in this sample may be carry-over from other donors' samples. The rearrangement uses TRBV20-1 and TRBJ2-1; the D is unclear. Material: naive CD4+ T cells from PBMCs. Indicated subset: CD45RA+ positively selected. The CDR3 is CSKIVWNEQFF. The CDR3 bases are TGCAGTAAGATTGTCTGGAATGAGCAGTTCTTC.